The 9 T cell receptor beta chains in this list originate from one sample, sequenced in a study of T cell responses to AZD1222 COVID-19 vaccine. Clones were read by immunoSEQ multiplex PCR, and TCRdb kept only the in-frame ones, dropping some. Counted here are approximately 130,000 clones, over 75% occurring once; the ten biggest clones make up over 5%. The sample was peripheral blood, taken 28 days after the second AZD1222 dose. These receptors were taken from an adult who received the AZD1222 COVID-19 vaccine.

The chain couples TRBV18 to TRBJ2-5; D is unresolved. Trimming shortened V by 4 bases and J by 2 bases, and 8 bases separated the two germline ends. The CDR3 has 13 amino acids. In germline, CDR1 is KGHSH, CDR2 LQKENI. The CDR3 loop reads CASSRSKQETQYF. The CDR3 DNA reads as TGTGCCAGCTCACGCAGCAAACAAGAGACCCAGTACTTC.

The J gene is TRBJ2-4, the V gene TRBV28; 7 bases line up with TRBD1. This CDR3 has 12 residues. From germline, CDR1 is MDHEN and CDR2 SYDVKM. V lost 6 bases, J lost 5 bases, and 1 base stayed unmatched. The CDR3 DNA reads TGTGCCAGCAGAACAGGGGAAAACATTCAGTACTTC. Translating gives CASRTGENIQYF.

CDR3 protein: CASSILRTGAYNEQFF. The CDR3, as DNA: TGTGCCAGTAGTATATTGAGGACAGGGGCTTACAATGAGCAGTTCTTC. This rearrangement joins TRBV19 to TRBJ2-1; TRBD1 matches at 9 bases. The CDR3 is made up of 16 amino acids. Looked up from germline, CDR1 is LNHDA and CDR2 is SQIVND (reference sequence). V trimming: 2 bases; J trimming: 4 bases; junction bases outside the gene matches: 6.

The sample holds a few counts of this clone. The chain's CDR3 is CASSTGARSPLHF. DNA for the CDR3: TGTGCCAGTAGTACGGGCGCCCGATCACCCCTCCACTTT. This chain uses TRBV19 with TRBJ1-6; D unclear. V was shortened by 4 bases and J by 10 bases, with 11 bases between the two germline ends. This CDR3 is 13 amino acids long. Germline CDR1 and CDR2: LNHDA and SQIVND (reference sequence).

In DNA, the CDR3 is TGTGCCAGCAGCTTAGGGTTAGCAACTAATGAAAAACTGTTTTTT. It encodes CASSLGLATNEKLFF. This chain connects TRBV7-2 to TRBJ1-4; D remains unclear. There are 15 residues in the CDR3. Germline CDR1 is SGHTA and CDR2 is FQGNSA. Trimming took 1 base from V and 0 from J, leaving 6 bases between them.

This clone was recorded once. The chain couples TRBV5-6 to TRBJ1-5; a possible D gene is TRBD1 (6 bases). There are 14 residues in the CDR3. The ends were cut back, 3 bases at V and 2 bases at J, with 9 bases in the middle. Per the germline V gene, CDR1 is SGHDT and CDR2 is YYEEEE. CDR3 amino acids: CASSSDSGNQPQHF. CDR3 DNA sequence: TGTGCCAGCAGCTCGGACAGCGGCAATCAGCCCCAGCATTTT.

The V call is TRBV5-1, the J call TRBJ1-1; TRBD1 agrees at 8 bases. The CDR3 has 15 amino acids. Germline trimming cut 4 bases from V and 4 bases from J; bases unmatched to any gene: 9. Germline CDR1 is SGHRS and CDR2 is YFSETQ. CDR3 DNA: TGCGCCAGCAGCCCGCGTTCAGGGACAGGCACTGAAGCTTTCTTT. Protein product: CASSPRSGTGTEAFF. The whole variable domain, filled in from reference TRBV5-1 and TRBJ1-1, reads KAGVTQTPRYLIKTRGQQVTLSCSPISGHRSVSWYQQTPGQGLQFLFEYFSETQRNKGNFPGRFSGRQFSNSRSEMNVSTLELGDSALYLCASSPRSGTGTEAFFGQGTRLTVV.

This chain uses TRBV7-2 with TRBJ2-1; 8 bases are a match to TRBD2. Trimming removed 1 base from V and 4 bases from J; junction bases left unmatched: 3. The CDR3 runs 15 residues. Germline V gene data show CDR1 as SGHTA and CDR2 as FQGNSA. CDR3 sequence: CASSLVRGGYNEQFF. DNA of the CDR3: TGTGCCAGCAGCTTAGTCCGGGGGGGTTACAATGAGCAGTTCTTC.

CDR3 region: CASSPNTEAFF. CDR3 nucleotides: TGTGCCAGCAGCCCGAACACTGAAGCTTTCTTT. The V and J genes are TRBV12-3 or TRBV12-4 and TRBJ1-1; D ambiguous. V lost 6 bases and J 1 base, leaving 3 bases between the germline ends. The CDR3 is 11 residues long.